This TCR beta chain was recorded in a study of blood T cells in healthy people across ages (dated by TCRdb to the mid-2010s). Looking at the study overall: In model experiments, roughly one uniquely barcoded TCR beta cDNA molecule per two T cells was captured by template switching. Using deep sequencing normalized with unique cDNA molecular identifiers, the study measured how TCR beta repertoire diversity changes with age. Donors were grouped into four age groups: young (average roughly 15 years), middle-aged (roughly 40), aged (around 62) and long-lived (approximately 78). To avoid experimental bias, donors of different ages were spread randomly across the sequencing lanes. Using the same blood draw, the study looked at two additional independent replicas of 1 million unique cDNA reads for two donors, one aged 18 to 29 and the other aged 80 or older.

As encoded in the germline V gene, CDR1 is MGHDK while CDR2 is SYGVNS. The trim is 3 bases for V and 0 bases for J, with a gap of 15 bases between the germline ends. Including cysteine and phenylalanine, the CDR3 has 18 amino acids. The sequence is cut down to CDR3 DNA, 54 bases in frame from base 1. The library came from 5' RACE. The sample was run on an Illumina HiSeq 2500. A second PCR of roughly 6 to 11 cycles was performed with a sample-barcoded 5' primer and a J-beta primer mix. Each TCR beta cDNA molecule received a unique molecular identifier from a template-switch 5' adaptor carrying 12 random nucleotides. Each sample yielded at least 2.5 million CDR3-containing paired-end reads. The Mint cDNA synthesis kit, primed by a TRBC-specific oligonucleotide, was used to synthesize first-strand cDNA from all RNA. Following uracil-DNA glycosylase treatment, all cDNA underwent a first 18-cycle PCR with the universal primers M1SS and BC2_uni_R. Concerning the study's data processing: For normalization, 1 million high-quality reads were randomly selected from each sample, with every read carrying a distinct molecular identifier. Instead of being binned into consensus sequences, reads with shared molecular identifiers were discarded. CDR3 identification, clonotype clustering and error correction used MiTCR with a Q25 quality threshold and the strictest error-elimination algorithm. A nonparametric unseen species model using Euler transformation provided a lower-bound estimate of total TCR beta diversity. The public reads were quality trimmed at Q25 with fastp and then assembled into clones with MiXCR by TCRdb, keeping productive beta chains. Each entry merges the rows of one CDR3 protein and shows their most common DNA and genes. The V and J calls shown here were made by TCRdb, not taken from the authors' results. The table for this sample lists over 1.5 million distinct CDR3 sequences; 49% of them were counted only once. The ten largest clonotypes hold less than 2.5% of the sample.

The 39 donors, aged roughly 6 to 100 years, were systemically healthy Caucasian individuals from Russia. Each donor gave around 9.9 milliliters of peripheral blood, collected into EDTA-treated Vacutainer tubes. PBMCs were isolated by Ficoll-Paque density-gradient centrifugation, with at least 6 million obtained per sample. Trizol reagent was used to extract total RNA from the PBMCs, yielding at least 5.5 micrograms per sample. The percentages of naive CD45RAhigh/CD27high T cells were determined by flow cytometry on a PBMC aliquot from every donor. Remarks on this clonotype: Its target antigen remains unknown. Per-base quality was not reported, and no clone a single base away is much larger than it.

On the study overall, not on this receptor specifically: Observed TCR beta diversity correlated strongly with the percentage of naive T cells measured by flow cytometry. Observed TCR beta diversity per million T cells fell roughly linearly with age, and a significant reduction was already apparent by age about 38. Donor CMV infection status was unknown, potentially confounding age-related changes in expanded clonotypes. The long-lived group showed more naive CD4+ T cells, fewer expanded clones and increased TCR diversity than the aged group, suggesting age selection. Because profiling used bulk unsorted PBMCs, naive and antigen-experienced compartments could not be compared conclusively. Estimates of total diversity from one million sequenced T cells were regarded as lower bounds and underestimates.

Here the chain combines TRBV25-1 and TRBJ1-6; TRBD1 might be the D gene, on 5 matching bases. Specimen: blood. The clonotype was recovered from a woman aged 40 to 50 in good health. The bases read TGTGCCAGCAGTGACCCCCCGACAGCCTACTCCTATAATTCACCCCTCCACTTT. The translation is CASSDPPTAYSYNSPLHF.